This T cell receptor (beta chain) was recorded in a study of TET2 disruption in CD19-targeted CAR T cells (dated by TCRdb to 2016 to 2019). For the wider study: The number of samples was determined by the original clinical trial design and by which samples were available, and no additional inclusion criteria were applied. Overall study outcomes, separate from this receptor: The conclusions drawn about the patient's CAR T cells were based on extensive analysis of just one subject.

With respect to this clone: It has no known antigen specificity. The DNA ends 3 residues before the CDR3 does, and the rest of the CDR3 is filled in from the germline J gene.

CDR1 and CDR2 were assigned from the germline V gene (reference sequence) as LNHDA and SQIVND. The CDR3 has 14 amino acids, counting the end cysteine and phenylalanine. The DNA shown is the part of the CDR3 that was read: 33 bases, in frame from base 1. The immunoSEQ assay was used to perform TCR beta chain deep sequencing. Per the source publication's procedure: Only productive TCR beta rearrangements were used to calculate clonotype frequencies. TCRdb limited this immuneACCESS table to in-frame rearrangements with V and J called. A share of clones is missing; checked studies link under half to unresolved V genes, and the rest is unexplained. That table supplies the V and J calls and clone size; D and trimming were determined from the DNA. This sample's records show 25,000 or so clones. Roughly 1.8% of the sample is held by the ten biggest clonotypes. The meaning of the sample's treatment or condition label: autologous CTL019 cells: CD19 CAR with 4-1BB and CD3 zeta domains. The CD19 CAR incorporated TCR zeta and 4-1BB costimulatory signaling domains. Leukapheresis was used to collect the T cells for CTL019 manufacturing from peripheral blood. The DNeasy Blood and Tissue Kit was used to extract genomic DNA from pre-infusion T cells, peripheral blood, or sorted post-infusion T cells.

Material: CD8- CAR+ T cells sorted from cultured blood T cells, obtained for CD19 CAR T cell therapy. The cell subset or site label on this specimen signifies: CD8-negative CAR-positive T cells from the infusion product. This receptor was taken from an older man with chronic lymphocytic leukemia. The rearranged segments are TRBV19 and TRBJ2-4; TRBD1 lines up with 9 middle nucleotides. This receptor has the CDR3 CASSPGQGNDGQYF. The sequenced CDR3 bases are TGTGCCAGTAGTCCGGGACAGGGAAACGATGGT.